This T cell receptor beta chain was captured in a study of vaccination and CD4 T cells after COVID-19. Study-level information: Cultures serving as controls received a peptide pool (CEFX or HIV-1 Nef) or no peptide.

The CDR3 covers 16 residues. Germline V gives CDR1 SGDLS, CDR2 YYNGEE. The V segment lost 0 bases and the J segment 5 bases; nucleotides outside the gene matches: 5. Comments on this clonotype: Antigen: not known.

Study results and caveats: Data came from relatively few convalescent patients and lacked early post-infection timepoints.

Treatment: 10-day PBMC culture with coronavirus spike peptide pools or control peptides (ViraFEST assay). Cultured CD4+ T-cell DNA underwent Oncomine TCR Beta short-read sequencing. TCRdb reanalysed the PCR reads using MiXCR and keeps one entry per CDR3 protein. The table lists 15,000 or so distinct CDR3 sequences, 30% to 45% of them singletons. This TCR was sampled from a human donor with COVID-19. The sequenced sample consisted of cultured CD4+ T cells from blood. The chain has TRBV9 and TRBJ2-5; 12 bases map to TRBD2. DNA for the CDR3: TGTGCCAGCAGCGTAGGATCCCTAGCGGGGGGGGAGACCCAGTACTTC. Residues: CASSVGSLAGGETQYF. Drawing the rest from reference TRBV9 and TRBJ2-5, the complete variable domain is DSGVTQTPKHLITATGQRVTLRCSPRSGDLSVYWYQQSLDQGLQFLIQYYNGEERAKGNILERFSAQQFPDLHSELNLSSLELGDSALYFCASSVGSLAGGETQYFGPGTRLLVL.